One sample yielded the 5 T cell receptor beta chains listed below, sequenced in a study of blood T cell repertoires in COVID-19. The data were produced by immunoSEQ multiplex PCR, yet TCRdb's version contains in-frame clones alone and is incomplete. The sample lists 35,000 to 40,000 clones, roughly 80% occurring once. Sequencing was performed on peripheral blood. These receptors were obtained from an elderly man with active or convalescent COVID-19.

The rearrangement joins TRBV5-1 to TRBJ2-1; 8 bases line up with TRBD2. CDR3 length: 14 amino acids. J gave up 7 bases and V 6 bases, and 9 bases lay outside the gene matches. CDR1 is SGHRS and CDR2 is YFSETQ in the germline V gene. The CDR3 bases are TGCGCCAGCAAGATCCGGGAGGGAGGTAATGAGCAGTTCTTC. This encodes CASKIREGGNEQFF.

This clone was found once. This chain uses TRBV5-5 with TRBJ1-1, with TRBD1 matching 12 bases. CDR3 length: 19 amino acids. Germline CDR1 reads SGHKS; CDR2 reads YYEKEE (reference sequence). V lost 1 base and J lost 2; bases outside the gene matches: 12. The chain's CDR3 is CASSLRGTGGRVVNTEAFF. The CDR3 DNA reads as TGTGCCAGCAGCTTGAGGGGGACAGGGGGCCGTGTAGTTAACACTGAAGCTTTCTTT.

The sample holds one count of this clone. V is TRBV30 and J is TRBJ2-7; 10 bases line up with TRBD2. The CDR3 totals 15 residues. The V gene end was trimmed by 2 bases and the J gene end by 2 bases; junction bases not matched to a gene: 6. Germline values: CDR1 GTSNPN, CDR2 SVGIG (reference sequence). Written as DNA, the CDR3 is TGTGCCTGGAGTCCTACAACTAGCGGGACCTACGAGCAGTACTTC. Protein sequence: CAWSPTTSGTYEQYF.

In this sample, this clone turned up once. This chain links TRBV4-3 with TRBJ2-2; possible D gene TRBD2, 6 bases. Looked up from germline, CDR1 is LGHNA and CDR2 is YSLEER. Trimming took off 4 bases at V and 1 base at J, with 10 bases between the two ends. The CDR3 consists of 15 residues. The CDR3: CASSLAVLNTGELFF. In DNA, the CDR3 is TGCGCCAGCAGCCTAGCGGTACTGAACACCGGGGAGCTGTTTTTT.

The chain uses TRBV6-5 and TRBJ1-2; 8 positions agree with TRBD1. This CDR3 has 13 amino acids. V shed 6 bases, J shed 6 bases, and the junction held 6 bases outside the gene matches. CDR1 and CDR2 (germline): MNHEY, SVGAGI. Here the CDR3 DNA reads TGTGCCAGCAGGGCCGGACAGGGACATGGCTACACCTTC. Amino acid sequence: CASRAGQGHGYTF.